Below are 20 T cell receptor beta chains sequenced from a single sample in a study of T-cell memory formation after mild COVID-19. TCRdb passed the 5' RACE reads through MiXCR, listing each CDR3 protein once. The data show about 340,000 distinct CDR3 sequences, approximately 12% seen once. The sample was PBMCs or a T cell subset sorted from them (not recorded which). The source is a young man who had mild COVID-19 (a few samples of this study predate the infection). Cell type and time point are not known.

The genes are TRBV7-2 and TRBJ1-6, with 8 bases fitting TRBD1. V was pared by 2 bases and J by 5 bases, with 2 bases of the junction left unmatched. Germline assignment: CDR1 SGHTA and CDR2 FQGNSA. The CDR3 covers 15 residues. The CDR3 protein is CASSLMGQDNSPLHF. The DNA for the CDR3 is TGTGCCAGCAGCTTAATGGGACAGGATAATTCACCCCTCCACTTT.

There are many counts of this clonotype. The chain is built from TRBV7-2 and TRBJ1-4, with 7 bases matching TRBD1. The CDR3 has 13 amino acids. J lost 9 bases, V lost 4 bases, and 5 bases had no gene match. The germline V gene encodes CDR1 SGHTA and CDR2 FQGNSA. The CDR3 protein is CASSSRGQQKLFF. CDR3 DNA sequence: TGTGCCAGCAGCTCAAGGGGACAGCAAAAACTGTTTTTT.

This chain links TRBV19 with TRBJ2-4; D might be TRBD1 or TRBD2, each matching 6 bases. The CDR3 length is 15 residues. The V gene's germline CDR1 is LNHDA and CDR2 SQIVND (reference sequence). The ends were cut back, 3 bases at V and 6 bases at J, with 15 bases in the middle. This CDR3 is CASSISWRGRNIQYF. The CDR3 region has the DNA TGTGCCAGTAGTATTAGCTGGAGGGGGAGAAACATTCAGTACTTC.

This clonotype was observed a few times. The gene calls are TRBV10-3 and TRBJ1-2; D perhaps matches TRBD1 (6 bases). Trimming took 0 bases from V and 4 from J, leaving 15 bases between them. Germline V CDR1 and CDR2: ENHRY, SYGVKD. The CDR3 is 16 amino acids. CDR3 amino acids: CAISESGAGDGYGYTF. CDR3 coding DNA: TGTGCCATCAGTGAGTCCGGGGCAGGGGATGGCTATGGCTACACCTTC.

This clonotype showed up just a few times. The chain combines TRBV7-9 with TRBJ2-5, with D possibly matching TRBD2 (6 bases). This CDR3 is built from 16 residues. Trimming removed 4 bases from V and 5 bases from J, with 20 bases in between. Germline CDR1 and CDR2: SEHNR and FQNEAQ (reference sequence). The CDR3 coding sequence is TGTGCCAGCAGCTGGGGGGACCGGGGCCCTGGGGAGACCCAGTACTTC. This encodes CASSWGDRGPGETQYF.

This chain joins TRBV10-3 and TRBJ2-1; TRBD2 matches at 8 bases. The junction had 9 bases not matched to a gene; V was cut back by 4 bases and J by 7 bases. The germline V gene encodes CDR1 ENHRY and CDR2 SYGVKD. The CDR3 spans 15 residues. CDR3 region: CAISVRSGGHNEQFF. The CDR3 nucleotides read TGTGCCATCAGTGTAAGGAGCGGGGGACATAATGAGCAGTTCTTC.

This clonotype was recorded at least ten times. This chain links TRBV18 with TRBJ1-2; D remains ambiguous. V shed 3 bases and J shed 0 bases, with 11 bases lying between them. This CDR3 has 15 amino acids. Germline V gene sequence: CDR1 KGHSH, CDR2 LQKENI. CDR3 DNA sequence: TGTGCCAGCTCACCTGGTAACGGAGCTAACTATGGCTACACCTTC. Amino acid sequence: CASSPGNGANYGYTF. Using reference TRBV18 and TRBJ1-2 for the parts outside the CDR3, the full variable domain is NAGVMQNPRHLVRRRGQEARLRCSPMKGHSHVYWYRQLPEEGLKFMVYLQKENIIDESGMPKERFSAEFPKEGPSILRIQQVVRGDSAAYFCASSPGNGANYGYTFGSGTRLTVV.

This clonotype was recorded many times. This chain joins TRBV12-3 or TRBV12-4 and TRBJ2-1; 7 positions agree with TRBD1. The CDR3 is 16 residues long. J was trimmed by 1 base and V by 0 bases; bases with no gene match: 3. Written as DNA, the CDR3 is TGTGCCAGCAGTTTAGCGGGGACAGTATCCTACAATGAGCAGTTCTTC. Translation gives CASSLAGTVSYNEQFF.

This clonotype was picked up a small number of times. This chain uses TRBV5-1 with TRBJ1-5; a weak D match, TRBD1 (5 bases). V gave up 4 bases and J gave up 3 bases, with 14 bases separating them. This CDR3 is built from 15 residues. Germline V CDR1 and CDR2: SGHRS, YFSETQ. The CDR3 loop reads CASSEGDRDNQPQHF. DNA for the CDR3: TGCGCCAGCAGCGAAGGGGACCGAGACAATCAGCCCCAGCATTTT.

This chain uses TRBV7-2 with TRBJ1-6; the match to TRBD1 covers 10 bases. The V segment lost 6 bases and the J segment 8 bases; nucleotides outside the gene matches: 10. The CDR3 length is 16 residues. Looked up from germline, CDR1 is SGHTA and CDR2 is FQGNSA. The chain's CDR3 is CASSARQGAGYSPLHF. The CDR3 region has the DNA TGTGCCAGCAGTGCTAGACAGGGGGCTGGTTATTCACCCCTCCACTTT.

This clonotype has only a few counts. CDR3 sequence: CSARLRTGNTEAFF. CDR3 DNA: TGCAGTGCTAGATTGAGGACGGGGAACACTGAAGCTTTCTTT. This chain links TRBV20-1 with TRBJ1-1; D unresolved. Germline V gene data show CDR1 as DFQATT and CDR2 as SNEGSKA (reference sequence). This CDR3 contains 14 residues. The V and J ends lost 2 bases and 1 base respectively, with 11 bases between them.

V gene TRBV2 combines with J gene TRBJ2-1, with TRBD1 matching over 8 bases. V shed 4 bases and J 4 bases; nucleotides not matched to a gene: 3. The CDR3 has 14 residues. Per germline, CDR1 SNHLY and CDR2 FYNNEI. The CDR3 here is CASSVRTGYNEQFF. CDR3 nucleotide sequence: TGTGCCAGCAGTGTTCGGACAGGGTACAATGAGCAGTTCTTC.

This sequence joins TRBV6-2 or TRBV6-3 and TRBJ1-1; unclear D gene. Trimming removed 2 bases at V and 5 bases at J, with 9 bases between. Germline CDR1 is MNHEY and CDR2 is SVGEGT. This CDR3 comprises 13 residues. The CDR3 loop reads CASSYVGETEAFF. The CDR3 DNA is TGTGCCAGCAGTTACGTCGGGGAAACTGAAGCTTTCTTT.

This clonotype was detected only a few times. In DNA, the CDR3 is TGTGCCAGCAGCCCTAGCCCACATGGCTACGAGCAGTACGTC. Translating it yields CASSPSPHGYEQYV. The chain is built from TRBV7-9 and TRBJ2-7, with a tentative D call TRBD2 (5 bases). With 5 bases removed from V and 3 bases from J, the gap between germline ends came to 14 bases. The CDR3 consists of 14 residues. CDR1 and CDR2 (germline): SEHNR, FQNEAQ (reference sequence).

This clonotype was seen a handful of times. The rearrangement uses TRBV12-3 or TRBV12-4 and TRBJ2-3, with D maybe TRBD2 (6 bases). Between the trimmed V and J ends, which lost 10 bases and 3 bases, there was a span of 14 bases. CDR3 length: 13 amino acids. The CDR3 reads CATSLGGTDTQYF. The CDR3 region has the DNA TGTGCCACCTCCTTGGGGGGTACAGATACGCAGTATTTT.

The V and J genes are TRBV4-1 and TRBJ2-3, with TRBD2 as a possible D gene (6 bases). Trimming pared 2 bases from V and 2 bases from J, leaving 14 bases between. The V gene's germline CDR1 is MGHRA and CDR2 YSYEKL. The CDR3 spans 16 residues. CDR3: CASSQPRRGSTDTQYF. In nucleotides, the CDR3 is TGCGCCAGCAGCCAACCCAGGCGGGGATCCACAGATACGCAGTATTTT.

The CDR3: CASSFTRDRWNTQYF. CDR3 sequence (DNA): TGTGCCAGCAGCTTTACCCGGGACAGGTGGAATACGCAGTATTTT. The V call is TRBV11-2, the J call TRBJ2-3; TRBD1 aligns across 8 bases. Germline-derived CDR1 and CDR2 are SGHAT and FQNNGV. Trimming cost V 3 bases and J 7 bases; bases outside gene matches: 9. This CDR3 has 15 residues.

This clonotype was recorded at least ten times. V usage is TRBV5-1 and J usage is TRBJ2-5; 8 nucleotides align to TRBD2. The J segment lost 0 bases and the V segment lost 1 base, leaving 5 bases of the junction unmatched. CDR1 is SGHRS, CDR2 YFSETQ, per germline. The CDR3 sequence is 16 residues long. In nucleotides, the CDR3 is TGCGCCAGCAGCTTGATCGGCGGGGGGAACCAAGAGACCCAGTACTTC. It yields the protein CASSLIGGGNQETQYF.

The rearrangement joins TRBV7-9 to TRBJ2-3, with 9 positions matching TRBD2. Germline assignment: CDR1 SEHNR and CDR2 FQNEAQ (reference sequence). J lost 0 bases, V lost 7 bases, and 8 bases had no gene match. CDR3 length: 16 amino acids. The CDR3 DNA sequence: TGTGCCAGCATATCCCCCGCGGGAGGGAGCACAGATACGCAGTATTTT. It yields the protein CASISPAGGSTDTQYF.

This clonotype has a count of ten or more. The rearrangement links TRBV5-6 to TRBJ2-7; D is perhaps TRBD1 or TRBD2 (5 bases each). CDR1 and CDR2 (germline): SGHDT, YYEEEE. Trimming pared 2 bases from V and 2 bases from J, leaving 11 bases between. The CDR3 loop spans 14 amino acids. This CDR3 reads CASSFRDATYEQYV. CDR3 nucleotides: TGTGCCAGCAGCTTCCGGGACGCCACCTACGAGCAGTACGTC.